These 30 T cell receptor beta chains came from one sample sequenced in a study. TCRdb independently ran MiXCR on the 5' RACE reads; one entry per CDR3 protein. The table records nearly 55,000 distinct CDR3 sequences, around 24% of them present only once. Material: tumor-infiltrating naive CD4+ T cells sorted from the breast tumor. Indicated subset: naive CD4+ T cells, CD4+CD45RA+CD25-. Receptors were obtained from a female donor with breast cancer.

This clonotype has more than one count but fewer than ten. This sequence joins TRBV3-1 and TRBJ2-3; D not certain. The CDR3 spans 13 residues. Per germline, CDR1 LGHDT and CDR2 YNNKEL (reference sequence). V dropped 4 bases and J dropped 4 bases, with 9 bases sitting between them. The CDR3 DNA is TGTGCCAGCAGCCGAGCAGGCTCAGATACGCAGTATTTT. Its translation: CASSRAGSDTQYF.

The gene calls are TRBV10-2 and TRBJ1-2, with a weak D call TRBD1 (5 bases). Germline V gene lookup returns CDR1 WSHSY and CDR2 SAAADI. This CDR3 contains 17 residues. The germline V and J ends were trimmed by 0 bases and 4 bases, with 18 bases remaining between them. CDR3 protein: CASSESRTLSRSYGYTF. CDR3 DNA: TGCGCCAGCAGTGAGTCACGGACACTATCCAGGAGCTATGGCTACACCTTC.

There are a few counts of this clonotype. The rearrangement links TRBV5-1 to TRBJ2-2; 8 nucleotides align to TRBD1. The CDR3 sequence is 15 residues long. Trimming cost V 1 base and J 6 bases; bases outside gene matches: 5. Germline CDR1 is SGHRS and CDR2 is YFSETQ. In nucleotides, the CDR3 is TGCGCCAGCAGCTTGCCGACAGGGGTTTCCGGGGAGCTGTTTTTT. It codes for CASSLPTGVSGELFF.

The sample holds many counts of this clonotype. CDR3 amino acids: CASSHETTSEEDEQFF. DNA of the CDR3: TGCGCCAGCAGCCACGAGACTACCTCCGAGGAGGATGAGCAGTTCTTC. This rearrangement joins TRBV4-3 to TRBJ2-1; D is perhaps TRBD2 (5 bases). Germline loops: CDR1 LGHNA, CDR2 YSLEER. Trimming left V 3 bases short and J 8 bases short, with 20 bases between. The CDR3 has 16 residues.

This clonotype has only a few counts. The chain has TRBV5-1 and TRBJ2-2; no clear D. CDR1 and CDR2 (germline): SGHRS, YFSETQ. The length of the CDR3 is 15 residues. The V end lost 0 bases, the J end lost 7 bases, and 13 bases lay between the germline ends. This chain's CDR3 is CASSLEQAGRGELFF. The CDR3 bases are TGCGCCAGCAGCTTGGAGCAGGCCGGCCGCGGGGAGCTGTTTTTT.

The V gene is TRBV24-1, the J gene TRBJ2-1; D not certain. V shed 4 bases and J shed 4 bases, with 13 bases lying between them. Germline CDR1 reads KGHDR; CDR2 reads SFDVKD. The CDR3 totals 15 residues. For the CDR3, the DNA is TGTGCCACCAGTGAAACCGGGCCGCAATACAATGAGCAGTTCTTC. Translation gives CATSETGPQYNEQFF.

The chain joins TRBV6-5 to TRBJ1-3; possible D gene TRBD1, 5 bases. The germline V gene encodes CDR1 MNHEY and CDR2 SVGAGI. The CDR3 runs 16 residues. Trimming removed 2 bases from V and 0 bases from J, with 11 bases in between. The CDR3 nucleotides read TGTGCCAGCAGTTACAAAGCCAGGGTCTCTGGAAACACCATATATTTT. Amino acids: CASSYKARVSGNTIYF.

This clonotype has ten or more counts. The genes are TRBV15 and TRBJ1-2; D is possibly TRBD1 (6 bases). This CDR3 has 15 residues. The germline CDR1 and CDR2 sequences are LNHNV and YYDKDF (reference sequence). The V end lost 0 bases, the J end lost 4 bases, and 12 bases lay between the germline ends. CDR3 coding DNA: TGTGCCACCAGCAGAGATCGGGGGGCCGGCTATGGCTACACCTTC. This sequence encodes CATSRDRGAGYGYTF.

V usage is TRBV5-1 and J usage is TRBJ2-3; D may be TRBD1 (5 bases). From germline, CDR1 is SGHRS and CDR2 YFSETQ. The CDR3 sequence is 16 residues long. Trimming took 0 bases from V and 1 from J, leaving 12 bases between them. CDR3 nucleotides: TGCGCCAGCAGCTTGGAAGGGGTGGACGGCACAGATACGCAGTATTTT. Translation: CASSLEGVDGTDTQYF.

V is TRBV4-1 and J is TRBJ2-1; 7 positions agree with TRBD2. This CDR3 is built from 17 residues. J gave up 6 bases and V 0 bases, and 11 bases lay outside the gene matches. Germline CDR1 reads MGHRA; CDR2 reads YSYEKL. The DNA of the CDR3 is TGCGCCAGCAGCCAAGATGGGGGGGGACTGTCCCCCAATGAGCAGTTCTTC. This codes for CASSQDGGGLSPNEQFF.

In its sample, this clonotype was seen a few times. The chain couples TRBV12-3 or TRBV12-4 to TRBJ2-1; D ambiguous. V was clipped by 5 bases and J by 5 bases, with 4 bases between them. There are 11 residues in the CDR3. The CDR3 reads CASSIDNEQFF. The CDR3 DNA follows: TGTGCCAGCAGTATAGACAATGAGCAGTTCTTC.

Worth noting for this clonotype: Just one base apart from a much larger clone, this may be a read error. The CDR3 sequence: CAGSPEVSTDTQYF. For the CDR3, the DNA is TGTGCCGGCAGCCCGGAGGTCAGCACAGATACGCAGTATTTT. The V and J genes are TRBV7-3 and TRBJ2-3; D is perhaps TRBD2 (5 bases). CDR3 length: 14 amino acids. Germline assignment: CDR1 SGHTA and CDR2 FQGTGA.

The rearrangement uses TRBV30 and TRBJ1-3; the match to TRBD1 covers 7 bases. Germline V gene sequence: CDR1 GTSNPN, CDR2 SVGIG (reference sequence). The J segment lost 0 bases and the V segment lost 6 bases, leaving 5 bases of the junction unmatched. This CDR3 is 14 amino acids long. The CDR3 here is CACGTARSGNTIYF. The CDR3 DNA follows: TGTGCCTGTGGGACAGCGCGCTCTGGAAACACCATATATTTT.

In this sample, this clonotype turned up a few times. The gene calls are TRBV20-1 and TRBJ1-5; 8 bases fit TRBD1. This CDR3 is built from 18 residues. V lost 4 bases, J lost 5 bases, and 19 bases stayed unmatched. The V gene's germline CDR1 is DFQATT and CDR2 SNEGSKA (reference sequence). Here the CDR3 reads CSAIGQGANFGPYQPQHF. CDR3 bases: TGCAGTGCTATCGGGCAGGGGGCTAATTTCGGACCTTATCAGCCCCAGCATTTT.

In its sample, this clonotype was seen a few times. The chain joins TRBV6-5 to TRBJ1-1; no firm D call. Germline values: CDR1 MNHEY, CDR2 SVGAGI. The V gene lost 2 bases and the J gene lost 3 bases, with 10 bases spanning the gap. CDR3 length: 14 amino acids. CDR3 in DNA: TGTGCCAGCAGTTACGGGATTGGGGACACTGAAGCTTTCTTT. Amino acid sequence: CASSYGIGDTEAFF.

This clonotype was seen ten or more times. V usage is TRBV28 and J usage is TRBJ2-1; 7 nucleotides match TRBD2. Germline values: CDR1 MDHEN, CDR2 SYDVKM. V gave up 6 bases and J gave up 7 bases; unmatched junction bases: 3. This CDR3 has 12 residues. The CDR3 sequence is CASSLAVNEQFF. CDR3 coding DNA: TGTGCCAGCAGCCTAGCGGTTAATGAGCAGTTCTTC.

The CDR3 loop is CSAVGGNTGELFF. The DNA of the CDR3 is TGCAGTGCTGTTGGGGGAAACACCGGGGAGCTGTTTTTT. This chain joins TRBV20-1 and TRBJ2-2; D possibly matches TRBD1 or TRBD2 (5 bases each). The CDR3 consists of 13 residues. Germline-derived CDR1 and CDR2 are DFQATT and SNEGSKA (reference sequence). The V and J ends lost 5 bases and 2 bases respectively, with 9 bases between them.

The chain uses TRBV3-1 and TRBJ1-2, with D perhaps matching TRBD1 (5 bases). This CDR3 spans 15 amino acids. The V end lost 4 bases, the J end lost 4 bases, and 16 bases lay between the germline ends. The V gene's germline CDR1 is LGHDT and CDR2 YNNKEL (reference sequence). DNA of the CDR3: TGTGCCAGCAGCCTCACTTTACGGGGCGGCTATGGCTACACCTTC. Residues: CASSLTLRGGYGYTF.

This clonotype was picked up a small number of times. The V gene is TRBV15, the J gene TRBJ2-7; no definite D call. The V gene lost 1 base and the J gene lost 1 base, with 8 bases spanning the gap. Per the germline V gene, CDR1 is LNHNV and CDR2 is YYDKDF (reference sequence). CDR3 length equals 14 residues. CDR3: CATSRVAGSYEQYF. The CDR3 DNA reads TGTGCCACCAGCAGAGTGGCAGGATCCTACGAGCAGTACTTC. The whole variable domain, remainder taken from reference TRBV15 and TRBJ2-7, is DAMVIQNPRYQVTQFGKPVTLSCSQTLNHNVMYWYQQKSSQAPKLLFHYYDKDFNNEADTPDNFQSRRPNTSFCFLDIRSPGLGDTAMYLCATSRVAGSYEQYFGPGTRLTVT.

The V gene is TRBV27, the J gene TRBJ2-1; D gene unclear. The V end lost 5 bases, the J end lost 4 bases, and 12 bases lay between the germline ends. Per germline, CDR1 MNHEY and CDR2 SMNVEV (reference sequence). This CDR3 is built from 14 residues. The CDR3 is CASSVLEDYNEQFF. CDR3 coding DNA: TGTGCCAGCAGTGTCCTCGAGGATTACAATGAGCAGTTCTTC.

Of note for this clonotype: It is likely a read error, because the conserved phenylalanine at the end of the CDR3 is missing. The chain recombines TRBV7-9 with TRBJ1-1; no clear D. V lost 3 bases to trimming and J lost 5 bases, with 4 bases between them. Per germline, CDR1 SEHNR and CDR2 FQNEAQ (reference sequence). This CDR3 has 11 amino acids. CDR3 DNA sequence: TGTGCCAGCAGCTTCACTACTGAAGCTTTCATT. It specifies CASSFTTEAFI.

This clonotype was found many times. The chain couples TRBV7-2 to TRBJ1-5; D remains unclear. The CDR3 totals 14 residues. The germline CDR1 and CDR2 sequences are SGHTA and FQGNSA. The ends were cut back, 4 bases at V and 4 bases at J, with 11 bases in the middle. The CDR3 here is CASSSRSTNQPQHF. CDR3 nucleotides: TGTGCCAGCAGCTCCCGTTCCACTAATCAGCCCCAGCATTTT.

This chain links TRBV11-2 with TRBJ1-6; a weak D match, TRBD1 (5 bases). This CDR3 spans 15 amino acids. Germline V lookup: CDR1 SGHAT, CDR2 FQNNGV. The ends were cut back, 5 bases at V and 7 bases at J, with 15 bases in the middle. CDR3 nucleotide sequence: TGTGCCAGCAGCCCATCCGGGACGGCAAATTCACCCCTCCACTTT. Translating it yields CASSPSGTANSPLHF.

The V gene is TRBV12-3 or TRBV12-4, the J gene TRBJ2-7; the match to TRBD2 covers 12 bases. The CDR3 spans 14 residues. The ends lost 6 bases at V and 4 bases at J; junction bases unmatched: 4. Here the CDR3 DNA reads TGTGCCAGCAGATCGACTAGCGGGGGATACGAGCAGTACTTC. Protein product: CASRSTSGGYEQYF.

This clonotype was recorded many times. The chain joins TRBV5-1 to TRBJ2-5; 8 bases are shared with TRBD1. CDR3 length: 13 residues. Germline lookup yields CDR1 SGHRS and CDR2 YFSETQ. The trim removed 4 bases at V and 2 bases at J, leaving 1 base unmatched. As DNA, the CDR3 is TGCGCCAGCAGCCGGACAGGGCAAGAGACCCAGTACTTC. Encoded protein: CASSRTGQETQYF.

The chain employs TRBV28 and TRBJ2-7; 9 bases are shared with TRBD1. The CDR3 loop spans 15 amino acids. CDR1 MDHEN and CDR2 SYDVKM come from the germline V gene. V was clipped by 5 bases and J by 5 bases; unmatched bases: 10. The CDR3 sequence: CASSDTGTGRDEQYF. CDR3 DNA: TGTGCCAGCAGTGACACCGGGACAGGGAGGGACGAGCAGTACTTC.

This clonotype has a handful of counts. CDR3 sequence reads: CASSSSITYEQYF. In DNA form, the CDR3 reads TGCGCCAGCAGCTCGAGTATAACCTACGAGCAGTACTTC. The chain joins TRBV5-1 to TRBJ2-7, with D unresolved. V lost 3 bases and J 2 bases, leaving 9 bases between the germline ends. CDR1 and CDR2 from the germline V gene are SGHRS and YFSETQ. The CDR3 sequence is 13 residues long.

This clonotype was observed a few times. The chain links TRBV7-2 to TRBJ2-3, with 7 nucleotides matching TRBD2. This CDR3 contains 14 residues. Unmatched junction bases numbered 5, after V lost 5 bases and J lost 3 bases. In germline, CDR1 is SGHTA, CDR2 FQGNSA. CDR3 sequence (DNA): TGTGCCAGCAGCCTTTGGGAGGGTACAGATACGCAGTATTTT. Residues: CASSLWEGTDTQYF.

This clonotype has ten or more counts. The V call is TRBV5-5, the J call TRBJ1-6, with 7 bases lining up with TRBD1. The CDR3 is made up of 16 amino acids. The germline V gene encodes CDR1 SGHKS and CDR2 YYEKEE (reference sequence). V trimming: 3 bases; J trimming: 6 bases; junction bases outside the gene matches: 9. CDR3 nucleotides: TGTGCCAGCAGCTATCGCCTGACAGGGACTAATTCACCCCTCCACTTT. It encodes CASSYRLTGTNSPLHF.

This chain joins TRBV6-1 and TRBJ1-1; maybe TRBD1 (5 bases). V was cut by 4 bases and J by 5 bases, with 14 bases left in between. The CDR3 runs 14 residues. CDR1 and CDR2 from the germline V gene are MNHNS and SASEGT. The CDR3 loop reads CASSARQSQTEAFF. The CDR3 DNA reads TGTGCCAGCAGTGCCCGACAGAGTCAGACTGAAGCTTTCTTT.